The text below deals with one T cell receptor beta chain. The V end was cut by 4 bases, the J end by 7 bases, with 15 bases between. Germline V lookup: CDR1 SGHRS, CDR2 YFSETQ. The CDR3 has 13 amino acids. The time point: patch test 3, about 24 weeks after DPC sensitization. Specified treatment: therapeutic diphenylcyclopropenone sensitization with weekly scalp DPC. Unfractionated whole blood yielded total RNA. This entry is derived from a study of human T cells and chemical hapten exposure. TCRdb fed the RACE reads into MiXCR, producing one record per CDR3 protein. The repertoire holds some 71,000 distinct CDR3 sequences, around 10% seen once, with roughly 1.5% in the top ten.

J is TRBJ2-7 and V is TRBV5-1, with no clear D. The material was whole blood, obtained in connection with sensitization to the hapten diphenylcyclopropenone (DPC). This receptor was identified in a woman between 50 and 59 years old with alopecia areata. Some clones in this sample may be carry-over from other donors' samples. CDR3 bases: TGCGCCAGCAGCCTCTCCCCCTCTTTGGAGCAGTACTTC. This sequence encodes CASSLSPSLEQYF. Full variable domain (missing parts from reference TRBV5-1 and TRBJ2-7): KAGVTQTPRYLIKTRGQQVTLSCSPISGHRSVSWYQQTPGQGLQFLFEYFSETQRNKGNFPGRFSGRQFSNSRSEMNVSTLELGDSALYLCASSLSPSLEQYFGPGTRLTVT.